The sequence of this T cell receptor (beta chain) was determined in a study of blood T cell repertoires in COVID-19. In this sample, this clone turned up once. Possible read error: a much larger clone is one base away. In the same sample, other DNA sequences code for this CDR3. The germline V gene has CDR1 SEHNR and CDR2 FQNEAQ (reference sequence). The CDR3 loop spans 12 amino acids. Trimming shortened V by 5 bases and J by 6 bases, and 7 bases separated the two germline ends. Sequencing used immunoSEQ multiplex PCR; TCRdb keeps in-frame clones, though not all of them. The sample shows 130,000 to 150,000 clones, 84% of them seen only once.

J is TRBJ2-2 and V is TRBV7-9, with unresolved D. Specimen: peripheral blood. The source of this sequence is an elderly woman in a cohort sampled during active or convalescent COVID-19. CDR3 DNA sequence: TGTGCCAGCAGCCCCCTTCCCGGGGAGCTGTTTTTT. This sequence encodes CASSPLPGELFF.